Here is one TCR beta chain with its context. The junction differs from germline at one of its ends, possibly a read error. This entry is derived from a study of T cells in Graves' hyperthyroidism and ophthalmopathy. There were TCR beta CDR3 regions amplified from RNA transcripts. The TCR CDR3 first-round RT-PCR relied on the HTBI primer set. MiXCR, applied by TCRdb to the multiplex PCR reads, yields one record per CDR3 protein. The sample consists of hundreds of thousands of distinct CDR3 sequences, about 38% of them appearing once. This CDR3 region has 13 residues. Germline loops: CDR1 SGHVS, CDR2 FNYEAQ.

The origin of this receptor is a man aged 18 to 30 with Graves' hyperthyroidism. Sequencing input: blood. The rearrangement joins TRBV7-6 to TRBJ2-7; D not certain. The CDR3 DNA reads as TGTGCCAGCAGCTTAGGCTTAGGGTACGGGCAGTACTTC. Translation gives CASSLGLGYGQYF.